This entry describes one T cell receptor (beta chain). The antigen is undetermined. The data originate from a study of long-term antiretroviral therapy in people with HIV. Sampling of each donor yielded at least one pre-ART PBMC sample and at least two post-ART PBMC samples. The CDR3 spans 15 residues. Trimming took off 4 bases at V and 2 bases at J, with 14 bases between the two ends. Germline V CDR1 and CDR2: SGHVS, FQNEAQ. Sequencing relied on immunoSEQ assay v3.0, run at survey level. Produced via immunoSEQ multiplex PCR; TCRdb's table is partial and in-frame only. The data hold fewer than 30,000 clones, with 65% to 85% observed a single time. Findings and limits, study-wide: Therapy changes, viral resistance and ART adherence were not documented in the available data. Among HIV repertoires, CDR3 length ranges were narrower than those of controls.

The chain is built from TRBV7-8 and TRBJ2-5; D tentatively fits TRBD1 or TRBD2 (5 bases each). The TCR originated in a man aged 25 to 40 with HIV. The sample consisted of unsorted PBMCs, taken 2.7 to 2.8 years after starting antiretroviral therapy. The CDR3 is CASSYRGATQETQYF. CDR3 coding DNA: TGTGCCAGCAGCTATAGGGGAGCAACTCAAGAGACCCAGTACTTC.